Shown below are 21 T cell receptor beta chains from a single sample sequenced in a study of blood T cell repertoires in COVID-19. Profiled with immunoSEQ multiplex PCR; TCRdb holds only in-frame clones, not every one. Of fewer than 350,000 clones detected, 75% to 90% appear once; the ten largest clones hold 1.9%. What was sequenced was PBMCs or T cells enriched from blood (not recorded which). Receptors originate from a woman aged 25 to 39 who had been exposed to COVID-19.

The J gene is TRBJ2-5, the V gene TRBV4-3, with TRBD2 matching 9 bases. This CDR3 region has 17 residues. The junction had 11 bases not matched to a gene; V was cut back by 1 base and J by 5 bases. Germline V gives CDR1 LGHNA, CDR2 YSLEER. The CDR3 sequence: CASSQAEPWRGGETQYF. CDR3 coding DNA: TGCGCCAGCAGCCAAGCGGAGCCGTGGCGGGGGGGTGAGACCCAGTACTTC.

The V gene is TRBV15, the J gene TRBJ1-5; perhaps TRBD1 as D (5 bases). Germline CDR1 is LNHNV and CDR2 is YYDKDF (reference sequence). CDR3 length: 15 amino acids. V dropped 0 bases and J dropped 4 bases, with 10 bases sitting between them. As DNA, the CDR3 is TGTGCCACCAGCAGAGATCTCGCAGGGAATCAGCCCCAGCATTTT. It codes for CATSRDLAGNQPQHF.

The CDR3 is CASSYPGVHEQYF. The CDR3 DNA follows: TGTGCCAGCAGTTACCCAGGGGTCCACGAGCAGTACTTC. The chain couples TRBV6-5 to TRBJ2-7; D is perhaps TRBD1 (6 bases). The CDR3 runs 13 residues. Germline V gene lookup returns CDR1 MNHEY and CDR2 SVGAGI. V lost 2 bases and J 5 bases, leaving 10 bases between the germline ends.

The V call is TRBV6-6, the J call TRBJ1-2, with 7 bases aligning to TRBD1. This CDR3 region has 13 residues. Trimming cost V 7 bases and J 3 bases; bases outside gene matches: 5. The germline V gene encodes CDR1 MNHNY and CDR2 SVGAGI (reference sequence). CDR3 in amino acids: CASTQQGDYGYTF. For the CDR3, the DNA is TGTGCCAGCACCCAGCAGGGGGACTATGGCTACACCTTC.

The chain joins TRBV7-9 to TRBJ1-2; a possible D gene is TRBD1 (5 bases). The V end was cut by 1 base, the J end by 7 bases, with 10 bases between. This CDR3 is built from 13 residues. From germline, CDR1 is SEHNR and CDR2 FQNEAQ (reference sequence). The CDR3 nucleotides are TGTGCCAGCAGCTTAGATGGGGGAGGTGGCTACACCTTC. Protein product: CASSLDGGGGYTF.

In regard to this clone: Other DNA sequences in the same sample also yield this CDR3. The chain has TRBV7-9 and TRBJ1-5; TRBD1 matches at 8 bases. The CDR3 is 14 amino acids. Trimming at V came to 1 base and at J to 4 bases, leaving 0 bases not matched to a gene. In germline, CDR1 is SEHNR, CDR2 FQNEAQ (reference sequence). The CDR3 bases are TGTGCCAGCAGCTTAGACAGGGGGAATCAGCCCCAGCATTTT. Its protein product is CASSLDRGNQPQHF. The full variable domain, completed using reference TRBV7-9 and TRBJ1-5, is DTGVSQNPRHKITKRGQNVTFRCDPISEHNRLYWYRQTLGQGPEFLTYFQNEAQLEKSRLLSDRFSAERPKGSFSTLEIQRTEQGDSAMYLCASSLDRGNQPQHFGDGTRLSIL.

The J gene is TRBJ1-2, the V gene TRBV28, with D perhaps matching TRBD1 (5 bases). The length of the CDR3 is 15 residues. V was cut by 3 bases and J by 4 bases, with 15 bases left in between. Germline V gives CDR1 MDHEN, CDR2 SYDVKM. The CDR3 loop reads CASSLGQPKSYGYTF. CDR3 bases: TGTGCCAGCAGTTTGGGGCAGCCAAAATCCTATGGCTACACCTTC.

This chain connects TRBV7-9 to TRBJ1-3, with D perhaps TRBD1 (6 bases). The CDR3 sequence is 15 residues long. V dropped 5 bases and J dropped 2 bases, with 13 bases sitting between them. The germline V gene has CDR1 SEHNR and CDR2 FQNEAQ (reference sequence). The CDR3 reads CASSLQGGTGNTIYF. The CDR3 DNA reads TGTGCCAGCAGCCTACAGGGTGGAACTGGAAACACCATATATTTT.

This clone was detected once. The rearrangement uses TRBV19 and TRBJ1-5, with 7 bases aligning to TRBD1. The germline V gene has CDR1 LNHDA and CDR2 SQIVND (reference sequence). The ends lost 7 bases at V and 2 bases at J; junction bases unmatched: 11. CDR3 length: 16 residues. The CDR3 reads CASTRGTGDRNQPQHF. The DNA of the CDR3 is TGTGCCAGTACTAGAGGCACAGGGGATCGCAATCAGCCCCAGCATTTT.

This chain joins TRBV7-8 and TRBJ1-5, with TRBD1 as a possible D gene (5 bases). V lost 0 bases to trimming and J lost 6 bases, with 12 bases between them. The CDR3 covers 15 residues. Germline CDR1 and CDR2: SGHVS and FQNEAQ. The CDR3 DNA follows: TGTGCCAGCAGCTTAGCCAGGGCGTTGGGTCAGCCCCAGCATTTT. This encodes CASSLARALGQPQHF.

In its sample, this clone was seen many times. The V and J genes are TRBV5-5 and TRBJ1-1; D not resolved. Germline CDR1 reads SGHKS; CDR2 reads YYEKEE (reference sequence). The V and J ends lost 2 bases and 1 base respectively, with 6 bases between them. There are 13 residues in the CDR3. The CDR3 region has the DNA TGTGCCAGCAGCTTACGAGGGAACACTGAAGCTTTCTTT. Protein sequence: CASSLRGNTEAFF.

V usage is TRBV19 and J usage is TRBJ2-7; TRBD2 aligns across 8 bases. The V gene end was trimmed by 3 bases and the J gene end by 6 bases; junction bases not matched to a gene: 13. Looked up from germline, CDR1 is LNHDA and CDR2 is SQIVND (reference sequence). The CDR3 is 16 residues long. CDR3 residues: CASSIMGSGNFGEQYF. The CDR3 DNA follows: TGTGCCAGTAGTATTATGGGTAGCGGGAACTTTGGCGAGCAGTACTTC.

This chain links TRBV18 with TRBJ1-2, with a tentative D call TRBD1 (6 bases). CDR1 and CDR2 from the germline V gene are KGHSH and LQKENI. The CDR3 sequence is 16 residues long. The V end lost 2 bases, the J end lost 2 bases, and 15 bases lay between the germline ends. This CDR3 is CASSPGGDRTNYGYTF. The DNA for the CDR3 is TGTGCCAGCTCACCAGGAGGCGACAGGACGAACTATGGCTACACCTTC.

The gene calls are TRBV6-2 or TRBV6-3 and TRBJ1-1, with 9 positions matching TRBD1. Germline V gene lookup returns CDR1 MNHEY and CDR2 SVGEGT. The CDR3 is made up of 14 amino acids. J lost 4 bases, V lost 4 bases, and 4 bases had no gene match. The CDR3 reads CASSWGQGRTEAFF. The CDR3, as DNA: TGTGCCAGCAGTTGGGGACAGGGACGCACTGAAGCTTTCTTT.

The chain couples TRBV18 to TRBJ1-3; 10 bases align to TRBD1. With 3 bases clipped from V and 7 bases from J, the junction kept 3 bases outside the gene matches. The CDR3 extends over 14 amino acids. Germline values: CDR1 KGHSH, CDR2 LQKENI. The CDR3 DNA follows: TGTGCCAGCTCACCTACGGGACAGGGGAACACCATATATTTT. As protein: CASSPTGQGNTIYF. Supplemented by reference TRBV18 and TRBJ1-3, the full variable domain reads NAGVMQNPRHLVRRRGQEARLRCSPMKGHSHVYWYRQLPEEGLKFMVYLQKENIIDESGMPKERFSAEFPKEGPSILRIQQVVRGDSAAYFCASSPTGQGNTIYFGEGSWLTVV.

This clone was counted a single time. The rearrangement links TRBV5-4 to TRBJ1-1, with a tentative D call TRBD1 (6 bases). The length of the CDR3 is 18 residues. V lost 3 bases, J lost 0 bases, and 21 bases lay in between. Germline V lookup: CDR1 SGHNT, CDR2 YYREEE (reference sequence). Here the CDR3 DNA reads TGTGCCAGCAGCTCACCTGGTCGGGGGGGCGTTCTGAACACTGAAGCTTTCTTT. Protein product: CASSSPGRGGVLNTEAFF.

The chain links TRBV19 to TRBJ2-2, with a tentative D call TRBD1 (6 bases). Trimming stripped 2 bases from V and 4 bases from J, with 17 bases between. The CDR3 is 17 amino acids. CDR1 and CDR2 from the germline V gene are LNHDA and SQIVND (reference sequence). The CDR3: CASSIRTTGSRTGELFF. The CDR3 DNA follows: TGTGCCAGTAGTATAAGAACGACAGGTTCTCGCACCGGGGAGCTGTTTTTT. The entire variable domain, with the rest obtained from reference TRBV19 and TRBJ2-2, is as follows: DGGITQSPKYLFRKEGQNVTLSCEQNLNHDAMYWYRQDPGQGLRLIYYSQIVNDFQKGDIAEGYSVSREKKESFPLTVTSAQKNPTAFYLCASSIRTTGSRTGELFFGEGSRLTVL.

The CDR3 sequence is CASSPETGGDDTIYF. As DNA, the CDR3 is TGTGCCAGCTCACCAGAGACAGGGGGAGATGACACCATATATTTT. This chain joins TRBV18 and TRBJ1-3; 9 bases line up with TRBD1. Germline CDR1 reads KGHSH; CDR2 reads LQKENI. The CDR3 extends over 15 amino acids. The trim removed 2 bases at V and 8 bases at J, leaving 7 bases unmatched.

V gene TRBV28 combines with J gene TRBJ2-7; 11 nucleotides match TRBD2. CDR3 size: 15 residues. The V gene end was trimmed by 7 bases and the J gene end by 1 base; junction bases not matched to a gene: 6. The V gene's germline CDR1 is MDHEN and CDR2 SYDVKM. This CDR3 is CASIIAGGGSYEQYF. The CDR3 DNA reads TGTGCCAGCATTATAGCGGGAGGGGGATCCTACGAGCAGTACTTC. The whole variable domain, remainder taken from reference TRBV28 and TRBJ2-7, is DVKVTQSSRYLVKRTGEKVFLECVQDMDHENMFWYRQDPGLGLRLIYFSYDVKMKEKGDIPEGYSVSREKKERFSLILESASTNQTSMYLCASIIAGGGSYEQYFGPGTRLTVT.

The CDR3 DNA reads as TGTGCCAGCTCAACAAGACTAGCGGGAAGGTACGAGCAGTACTTC. Residues: CASSTRLAGRYEQYF. V usage is TRBV18 and J usage is TRBJ2-7; 11 bases are a match to TRBD2. This CDR3 region has 15 residues. The germline V gene has CDR1 KGHSH and CDR2 LQKENI. V dropped 5 bases and J dropped 4; count of bases not matched to a gene: 7.

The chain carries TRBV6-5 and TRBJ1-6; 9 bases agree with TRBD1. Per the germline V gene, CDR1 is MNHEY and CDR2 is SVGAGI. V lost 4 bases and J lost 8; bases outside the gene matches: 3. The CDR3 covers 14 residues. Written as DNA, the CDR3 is TGTGCCAGCAGTTCCACAGGGGGCGATTCACCCCTCCACTTT. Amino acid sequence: CASSSTGGDSPLHF.